The 3 T cell receptor beta chains presented below share a single source sample, sequenced in a study of identical twins. TCRdb redid the calling of the 5' RACE reads with MiXCR, one entry per CDR3 protein. This sample has 400,000 to 650,000 distinct CDR3 sequences, with under 25% found just once. This sample also appeared in a second study, on T cells expressing NK-cell markers.

The sequenced sample consisted of CD4+ T cells sorted from blood. These receptors were obtained from a woman aged 18-35 years in good health.

This clonotype was seen ten or more times. The chain is built from TRBV28 and TRBJ1-2; TRBD1 is a possible D gene (5 bases). This CDR3 has 14 amino acids. Trimming pared 3 bases from V and 8 bases from J, leaving 16 bases between. Per the germline V gene, CDR1 is MDHEN and CDR2 is SYDVKM. CDR3 nucleotide sequence: TGTGCCAGCAGTTTCGGCTCCTCCTCAGGGGGCTACACCTTC. Translated, it gives CASSFGSSSGGYTF.

This clonotype was counted ten times or more. V usage is TRBV20-1 and J usage is TRBJ2-1; weak D call: TRBD2 (6 bases). CDR1 DFQATT and CDR2 SNEGSKA come from the germline V gene (reference sequence). The CDR3 is 12 amino acids. V was cut by 5 bases and J by 9 bases, with 14 bases left in between. This chain's CDR3 is CSAPTSVGEQFF. CDR3 DNA: TGCAGTGCTCCGACTAGTGTGGGTGAGCAGTTCTTC.

V gene TRBV4-3 combines with J gene TRBJ1-1, with D uncertain. Trimming removed 2 bases from V and 7 bases from J, with 17 bases in between. This CDR3 has 15 amino acids. Germline V gives CDR1 LGHNA, CDR2 YSLEER. This CDR3 is CASSQLGRKECEAFF. DNA for the CDR3: TGCGCCAGCAGCCAATTGGGGAGAAAGGAATGTGAAGCTTTCTTT.